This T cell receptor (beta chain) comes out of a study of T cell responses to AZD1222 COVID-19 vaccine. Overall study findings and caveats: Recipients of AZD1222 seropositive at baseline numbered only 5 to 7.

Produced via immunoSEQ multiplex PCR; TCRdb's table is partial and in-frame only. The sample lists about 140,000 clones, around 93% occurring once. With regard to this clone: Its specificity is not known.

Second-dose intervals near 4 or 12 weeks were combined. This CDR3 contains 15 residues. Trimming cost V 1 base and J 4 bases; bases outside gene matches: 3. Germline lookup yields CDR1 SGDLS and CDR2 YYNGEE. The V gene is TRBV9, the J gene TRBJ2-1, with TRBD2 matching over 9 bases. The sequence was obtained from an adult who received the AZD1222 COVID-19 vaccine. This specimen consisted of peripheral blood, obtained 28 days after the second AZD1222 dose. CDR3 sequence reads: CASSVSLAGYNEQFF. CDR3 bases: TGTGCCAGCAGCGTATCCCTAGCGGGATACAATGAGCAGTTCTTC.